This TCR beta chain came from a study of Graves' ophthalmopathy and Graves' hyperthyroidism. Germline V lookup: CDR1 MGHDK, CDR2 SYGVNS. CDR3 size: 13 residues. A remark on this clonotype: A much larger clone lies a single base off, so this may be a read error.

Beta-chain TCR CDR3 regions were amplified from RNA transcripts. HTBI-primed first-round RT-PCR preceded second-round multiplex PCR. MiXCR, run by TCRdb on the multiplex PCR reads, gives a single entry per CDR3 protein. The sample yields roughly 500,000 distinct CDR3 sequences, 13% to 15% seen once. The sequenced sample was blood. This receptor was identified in a woman in her twenties or thirties with Graves' ophthalmopathy. The chain links TRBV25-1 to TRBJ2-7; 7 nucleotides agree with TRBD1. CDR3 protein: CSSSETGSAEQYF. DNA of the CDR3: TGTTCCAGCAGTGAGACAGGGTCTGCCGAGCAGTACTTC.